Below, 10 T cell receptor beta chains from the same sample are listed, as sequenced in a study of shared clonotypes between healthy human individuals. The naive CD8 fraction comprised CD45RO-negative cells positively selected for CCR7 and excluded terminally differentiated effector memory CD45RA+ cells. Sequencing used immunoSEQ multiplex PCR; TCRdb keeps in-frame clones, though not all of them. The sample has fewer than 1 million clones; approximately 96% are singletons. Sequencing used naive CD8+ T cells sorted from blood. The receptors stem from a man under 40 in good health.

The CDR3 reads CSARELTEQYF. As DNA, the CDR3 is TGCAGTGCTAGAGAACTGACAGAGCAGTACTTC. This rearrangement joins TRBV20-1 to TRBJ2-7; D not certain. Germline lookup yields CDR1 DFQATT and CDR2 SNEGSKA (reference sequence). There are 11 residues in the CDR3. Between the trimmed V and J ends, which lost 0 bases and 7 bases, there was a span of 7 bases.

The chain carries TRBV19 and TRBJ2-2; the D gene is possibly TRBD2 (5 bases). Germline loops: CDR1 LNHDA, CDR2 SQIVND (reference sequence). The CDR3 spans 16 residues. V was cut by 5 bases and J by 3 bases, with 16 bases left in between. CDR3 sequence (DNA): TGTGCCAGTAGTGTAAGCGGACTGCCTTACACCGGGGAGCTGTTTTTT. As protein: CASSVSGLPYTGELFF. The entire variable domain, with the rest obtained from reference TRBV19 and TRBJ2-2, is as follows: DGGITQSPKYLFRKEGQNVTLSCEQNLNHDAMYWYRQDPGQGLRLIYYSQIVNDFQKGDIAEGYSVSREKKESFPLTVTSAQKNPTAFYLCASSVSGLPYTGELFFGEGSRLTVL.

The V gene is TRBV6-5, the J gene TRBJ2-7, with D uncertain. Germline assignment: CDR1 MNHEY and CDR2 SVGAGI. The V end lost 0 bases, the J end lost 2 bases, and 8 bases lay between the germline ends. This CDR3 region has 14 residues. The CDR3 region is CASSYSTTPYEQYF. Here the CDR3 DNA reads TGTGCCAGCAGTTACTCGACGACCCCCTACGAGCAGTACTTC.

This rearrangement joins TRBV5-5 to TRBJ2-7; D gene uncertain. This CDR3 has 16 amino acids. Trimming cost V 4 bases and J 0 bases, with 17 bases left between them. Germline V lookup: CDR1 SGHKS, CDR2 YYEKEE (reference sequence). CDR3 loop: CASSPRSTLGSYEQYF. CDR3 in DNA: TGTGCCAGCAGCCCAAGGAGTACCCTTGGCTCCTACGAGCAGTACTTC.

The chain is built from TRBV2 and TRBJ2-5; 7 bases fit TRBD1. CDR3 size: 17 residues. Germline-derived CDR1 and CDR2 are SNHLY and FYNNEI. V dropped 6 bases and J dropped 1; count of bases not matched to a gene: 14. CDR3 residues: CASSHRGSVNLQETQYF. The CDR3 DNA sequence: TGTGCCAGCAGCCACAGGGGTTCGGTCAACCTCCAAGAGACCCAGTACTTC.

The chain uses TRBV11-2 and TRBJ2-3, with 11 positions matching TRBD2. From germline, CDR1 is SGHAT and CDR2 FQNNGV. The V segment lost 5 bases and the J segment 6 bases; nucleotides outside the gene matches: 10. The CDR3 contains 16 residues. The CDR3, as DNA: TGTGCCAGCAGCCCGGAGACTAGCGGGATAGAGGATACGCAGTATTTT. It codes for CASSPETSGIEDTQYF.

Notes on this clone: This sample also contains other DNA sequences that code for the same CDR3. This chain uses TRBV19 with TRBJ2-7; TRBD1 matches 7 bases. Trimming removed 2 bases from V and 6 bases from J; junction bases left unmatched: 4. The germline gives CDR1 LNHDA, CDR2 SQIVND (reference sequence). CDR3 size: 13 residues. The CDR3 DNA is TGTGCCAGTAGTATAAGTGCAGGGGGCGAGCAGTACTTC. This sequence encodes CASSISAGGEQYF.

This rearrangement joins TRBV2 to TRBJ2-7, with 7 bases that match TRBD1. The CDR3 contains 14 residues. V dropped 5 bases and J dropped 4; count of bases not matched to a gene: 8. Germline V gene data show CDR1 as SNHLY and CDR2 as FYNNEI. CDR3 in DNA: TGTGCCAGCAGTCCGACAGGGACCGTTTACGAGCAGTACTTC. Protein: CASSPTGTVYEQYF.

This clone was seen a single time. The CDR3 DNA reads TGTGCCAGCAGCCCAGAAGGGGCTAGCGGATACAATGAGCAGTTCTTC. It codes for CASSPEGASGYNEQFF. The V and J genes are TRBV9 and TRBJ2-1, with 7 bases aligning to TRBD2. CDR3 size: 16 residues. Germline trimming cut 4 bases from V and 4 bases from J; bases unmatched to any gene: 11. Germline V gene lookup returns CDR1 SGDLS and CDR2 YYNGEE.

V and J are TRBV7-3 and TRBJ2-3; 11 bases fit TRBD2. The germline CDR1 and CDR2 sequences are SGHTA and FQGTGA. The CDR3 runs to 15 residues. V gave up 8 bases and J gave up 4 bases; unmatched junction bases: 8. CDR3 in DNA: TGTGCCAGCGGCCCTCTAGCGGGAGGCGCAGATACGCAGTATTTT. Encoded protein: CASGPLAGGADTQYF.